This TCR beta chain was observed in a study of T cells after yellow fever vaccination. Study background: Fractions of limited cellularity were prepared by means of SMART-Seq v4 Ultra Low Input. Study-level results: Reappearance after the booster was seen for most primary-vaccination clones, at approximately 97% CD4 and 85% to 90% CD8. Weaker, the secondary response had a peak occurring faster, on day 5 versus 15.

This CDR3 region has 14 residues. Germline assignment: CDR1 SGHKS and CDR2 YYEKEE (reference sequence). V was pared by 2 bases and J by 7 bases, with 1 base of the junction left unmatched. On this clonotype itself: Its antigen remains unknown.

Synthesis of TCR cDNA relied on 5'RACE template switching, which attached a universal primer site and UMIs. Each CDR3 protein gets one entry after TCRdb re-called the 5' RACE reads with MiXCR. The sample holds roughly 400,000 distinct CDR3 sequences; 15% to 20% are singletons and the top ten take about 18%. This sequence joins TRBV5-5 and TRBJ1-5; 12 nucleotides agree with TRBD1. This receptor was obtained from a man in his late teens or twenties who received the YFV17D yellow fever vaccine. The sample here was PBMCs, taken before the yellow fever booster vaccination. The CDR3 sequence is CASSFGTGGQPQHF. CDR3 nucleotides: TGTGCCAGCAGCTTTGGGACAGGGGGCCAGCCCCAGCATTTT. The full variable domain, its missing parts supplied by reference TRBV5-5 and TRBJ1-5, is DAGVTQSPTHLIKTRGQQVTLRCSPISGHKSVSWYQQVLGQGPQFIFQYYEKEERGRGNFPDRFSARQFPNYSSELNVNALLLGDSALYLCASSFGTGGQPQHFGDGTRLSIL.